This T cell receptor beta chain was recorded in a study of shared clonotypes between healthy human individuals. Across the whole study: Researchers assigned three CD4 naive, three CD4 memory, two CD8 naive and one CD8 memory plate to each donor.

CD8 cells regarded as naive lacked CD45RO, were positively chosen for CCR7, and omitted terminally differentiated effector memory CD45RA+ cells. The CDR3 covers 11 residues. The V gene's germline CDR1 is MNHEY and CDR2 SMNVEV (reference sequence). Trimming at V came to 10 bases and at J to 6 bases, leaving 5 bases not matched to a gene. Study findings and constraints: Blood was the only sampled material, and tissue repertoires likely differ.

To note about this clone: Its antigen is not identified.

Only in-frame clones appear in the TCRdb table, and some are missing; sequencing was by immunoSEQ multiplex PCR. The sample yields about 2 million clones, around 96% seen once. The sequencing sample was made of naive CD8+ T cells sorted from blood. This chain connects TRBV27 to TRBJ1-1, with 7 bases fitting TRBD1. This receptor was identified in a man younger than 35 in good health. The CDR3 loop reads CATLTGPEAFF. DNA of the CDR3: TGTGCCACCTTGACAGGGCCTGAAGCTTTCTTT.